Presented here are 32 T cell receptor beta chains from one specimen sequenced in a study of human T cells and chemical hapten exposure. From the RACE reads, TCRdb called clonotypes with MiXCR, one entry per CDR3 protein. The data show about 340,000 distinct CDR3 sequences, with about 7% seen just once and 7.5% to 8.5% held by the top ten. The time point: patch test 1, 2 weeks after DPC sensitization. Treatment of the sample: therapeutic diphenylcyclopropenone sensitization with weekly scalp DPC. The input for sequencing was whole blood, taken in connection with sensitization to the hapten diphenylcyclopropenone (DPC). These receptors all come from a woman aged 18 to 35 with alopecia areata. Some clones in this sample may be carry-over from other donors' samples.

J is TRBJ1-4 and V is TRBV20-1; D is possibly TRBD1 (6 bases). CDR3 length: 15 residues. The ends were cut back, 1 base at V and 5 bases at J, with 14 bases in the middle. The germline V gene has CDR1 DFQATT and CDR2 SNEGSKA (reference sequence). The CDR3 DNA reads TGCAGTGCTAGAGCTACAGGGAAGGAAAATGAAAAACTGTTTTTT. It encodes CSARATGKENEKLFF.

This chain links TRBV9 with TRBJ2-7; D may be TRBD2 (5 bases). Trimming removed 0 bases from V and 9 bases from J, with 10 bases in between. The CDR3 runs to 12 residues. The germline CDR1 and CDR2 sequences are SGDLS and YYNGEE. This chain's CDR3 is CASSVDSGVQYF. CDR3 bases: TGTGCCAGCAGCGTAGACAGCGGAGTGCAGTACTTC.

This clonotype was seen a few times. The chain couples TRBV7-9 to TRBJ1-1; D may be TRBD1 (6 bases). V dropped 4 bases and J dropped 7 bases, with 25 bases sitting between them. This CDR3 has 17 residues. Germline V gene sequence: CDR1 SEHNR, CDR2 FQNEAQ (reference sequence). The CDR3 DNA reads TGTGCCAGCAGCTCCACCGACAGGTCGCTATTCGTTGGTGAAGCTTTCTTT. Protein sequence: CASSSTDRSLFVGEAFF. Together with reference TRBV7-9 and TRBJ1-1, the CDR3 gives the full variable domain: DTGVSQNPRHKITKRGQNVTFRCDPISEHNRLYWYRQTLGQGPEFLTYFQNEAQLEKSRLLSDRFSAERPKGSFSTLEIQRTEQGDSAMYLCASSSTDRSLFVGEAFFGQGTRLTVV.

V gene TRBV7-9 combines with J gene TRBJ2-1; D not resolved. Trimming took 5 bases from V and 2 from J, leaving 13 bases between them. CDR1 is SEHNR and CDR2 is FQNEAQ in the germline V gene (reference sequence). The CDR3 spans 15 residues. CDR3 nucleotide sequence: TGTGCCAGCAGCCCCCAGGCCGTGACCTACAATGAGCAGTTCTTC. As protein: CASSPQAVTYNEQFF.

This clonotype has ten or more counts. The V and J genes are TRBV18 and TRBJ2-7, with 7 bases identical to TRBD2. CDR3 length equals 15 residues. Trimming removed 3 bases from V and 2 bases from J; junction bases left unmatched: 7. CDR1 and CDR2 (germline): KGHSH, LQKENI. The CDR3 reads CASSPGTTLTYEQYF. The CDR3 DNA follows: TGTGCCAGCTCACCCGGGACTACGCTAACCTACGAGCAGTACTTC.

CDR3 coding DNA: TGCAGCGTTGAAGTAGCCGGAGGATATGGCTACACCTTC. It encodes CSVEVAGGYGYTF. The V and J genes are TRBV29-1 and TRBJ1-2; D unclear. The germline gives CDR1 SQVTM, CDR2 ANQGSEA. CDR3 length: 13 residues. Trimming stripped 1 base from V and 5 bases from J, with 11 bases between.

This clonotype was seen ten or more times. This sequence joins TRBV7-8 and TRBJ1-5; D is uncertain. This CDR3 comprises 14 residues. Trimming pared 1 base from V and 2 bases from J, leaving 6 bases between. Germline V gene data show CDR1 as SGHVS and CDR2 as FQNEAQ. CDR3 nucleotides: TGTGCCAGCAGCTTAGATATCGGCAATCAGCCCCAGCATTTT. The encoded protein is CASSLDIGNQPQHF.

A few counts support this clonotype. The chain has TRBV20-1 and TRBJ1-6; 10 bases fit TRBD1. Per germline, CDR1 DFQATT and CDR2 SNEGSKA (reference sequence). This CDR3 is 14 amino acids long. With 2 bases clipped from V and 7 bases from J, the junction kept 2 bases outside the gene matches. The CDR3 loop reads CSARTDRGNSPLHF. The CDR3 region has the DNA TGCAGTGCTAGAACGGACAGGGGGAATTCACCCCTCCACTTT.

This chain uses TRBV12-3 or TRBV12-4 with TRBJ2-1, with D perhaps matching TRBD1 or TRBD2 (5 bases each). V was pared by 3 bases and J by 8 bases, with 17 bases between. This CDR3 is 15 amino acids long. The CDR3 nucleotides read TGTGCCAGCAGTTTCCATCTCTCGGGGCGGGATGAGCAGTTCTTC. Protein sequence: CASSFHLSGRDEQFF.

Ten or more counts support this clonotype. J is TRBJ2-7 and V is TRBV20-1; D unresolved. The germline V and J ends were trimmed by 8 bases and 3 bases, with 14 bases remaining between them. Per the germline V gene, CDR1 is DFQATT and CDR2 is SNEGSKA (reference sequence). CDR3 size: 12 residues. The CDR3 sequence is CSTKILIYEQYF. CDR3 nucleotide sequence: TGCAGTACTAAAATTCTGATCTACGAGCAGTACTTC.

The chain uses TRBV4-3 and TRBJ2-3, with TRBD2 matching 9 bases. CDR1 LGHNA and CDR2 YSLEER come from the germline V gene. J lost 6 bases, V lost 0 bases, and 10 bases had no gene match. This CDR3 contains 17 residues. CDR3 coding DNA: TGCGCCAGCAGCCAAGACTGGGGAAGCGGGGGGTTGGATACGCAGTATTTT. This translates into CASSQDWGSGGLDTQYF.

CDR3 sequence: CASSLQGTKGTDTQYF. DNA for the CDR3: TGTGCCAGCAGCTTACAGGGCACGAAGGGGACAGATACGCAGTATTTT. V gene TRBV7-8 combines with J gene TRBJ2-3; TRBD1 is a possible D gene (5 bases). The germline V gene encodes CDR1 SGHVS and CDR2 FQNEAQ. Trimming pared 2 bases from V and 3 bases from J, leaving 15 bases between. This CDR3 is 16 amino acids long.

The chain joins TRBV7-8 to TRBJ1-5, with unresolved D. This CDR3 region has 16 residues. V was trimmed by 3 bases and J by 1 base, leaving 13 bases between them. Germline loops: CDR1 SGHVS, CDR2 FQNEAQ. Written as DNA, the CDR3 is TGTGCCAGCAGCTTGGGCCCGAGGCGGAGCAATCAGCCCCAGCATTTT. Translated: CASSLGPRRSNQPQHF.

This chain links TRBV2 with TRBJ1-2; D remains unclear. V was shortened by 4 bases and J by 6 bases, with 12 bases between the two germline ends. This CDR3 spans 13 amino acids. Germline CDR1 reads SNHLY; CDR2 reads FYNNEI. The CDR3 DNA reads TGTGCCAGCAGTGTCGGGCAGGAAGATGGCTACACCTTC. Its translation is CASSVGQEDGYTF. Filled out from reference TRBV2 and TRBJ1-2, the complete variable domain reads EPEVTQTPSHQVTQMGQEVILRCVPISNHLYFYWYRQILGQKVEFLVSFYNNEISEKSEIFDDQFSVERPDGSNFTLKIRSTKLEDSAMYFCASSVGQEDGYTFGSGTRLTVV.

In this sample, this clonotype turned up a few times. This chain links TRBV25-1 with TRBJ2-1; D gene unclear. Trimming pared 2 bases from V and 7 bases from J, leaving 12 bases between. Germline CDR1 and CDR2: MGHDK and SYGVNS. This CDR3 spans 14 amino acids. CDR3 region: CASSERTGYNEQFF. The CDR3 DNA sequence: TGTGCCAGCAGTGAACGTACCGGGTATAATGAGCAGTTCTTC.

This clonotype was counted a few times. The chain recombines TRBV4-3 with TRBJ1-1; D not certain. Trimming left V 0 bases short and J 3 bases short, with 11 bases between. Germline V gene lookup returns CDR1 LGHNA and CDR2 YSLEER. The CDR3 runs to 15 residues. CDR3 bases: TGCGCCAGCAGCCAAGATATACGGGGATACACTGAAGCTTTCTTT. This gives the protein CASSQDIRGYTEAFF.

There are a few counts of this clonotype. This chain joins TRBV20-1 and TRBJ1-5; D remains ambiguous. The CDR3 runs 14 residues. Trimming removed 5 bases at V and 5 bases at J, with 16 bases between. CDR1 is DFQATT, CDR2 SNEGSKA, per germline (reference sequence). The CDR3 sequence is CSADPRVEDQPQHF. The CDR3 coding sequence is TGCAGTGCTGACCCGCGTGTAGAGGATCAGCCCCAGCATTTT.

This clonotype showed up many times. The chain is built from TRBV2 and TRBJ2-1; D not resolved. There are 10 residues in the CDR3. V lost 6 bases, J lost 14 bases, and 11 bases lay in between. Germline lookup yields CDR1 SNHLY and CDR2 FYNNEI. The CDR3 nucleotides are TGTGCCAGCAGGAGCCTCATGAAGTTCTTC. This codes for CASRSLMKFF.

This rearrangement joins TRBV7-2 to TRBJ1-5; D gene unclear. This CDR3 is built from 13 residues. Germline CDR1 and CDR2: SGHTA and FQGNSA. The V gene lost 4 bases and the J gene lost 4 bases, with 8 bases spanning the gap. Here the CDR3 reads CASSWQENQPQHF. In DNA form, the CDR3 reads TGTGCCAGCAGCTGGCAAGAAAATCAGCCCCAGCATTTT.

The CDR3 reads CASSLNRGGAGANVLTF. CDR3 in DNA: TGTGCCAGCAGCTTAAATCGCGGGGGGGCTGGGGCCAACGTCCTGACTTTC. The chain joins TRBV11-2 to TRBJ2-6, with TRBD2 identical over 9 bases. This CDR3 spans 17 amino acids. The V and J ends lost 2 bases and 2 bases, in that order; junction bases with no gene match: 4. Looked up from germline, CDR1 is SGHAT and CDR2 is FQNNGV.

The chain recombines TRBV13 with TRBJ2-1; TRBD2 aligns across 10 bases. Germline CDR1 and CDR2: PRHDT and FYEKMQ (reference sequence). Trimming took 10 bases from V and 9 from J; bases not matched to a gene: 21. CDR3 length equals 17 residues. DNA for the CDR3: TGTGCCACCTTTACTGTCGAGATAGCGGGGGGCCGAGGTGAGCAGTTCTTC. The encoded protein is CATFTVEIAGGRGEQFF.

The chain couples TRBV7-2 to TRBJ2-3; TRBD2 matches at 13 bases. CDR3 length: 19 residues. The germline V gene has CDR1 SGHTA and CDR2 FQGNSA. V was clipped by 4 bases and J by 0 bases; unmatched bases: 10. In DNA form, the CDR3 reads TGTGCCAGCAGCTCCCCAATTGGGACTAGCGGGGCTAGCACAGATACGCAGTATTTT. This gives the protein CASSSPIGTSGASTDTQYF.

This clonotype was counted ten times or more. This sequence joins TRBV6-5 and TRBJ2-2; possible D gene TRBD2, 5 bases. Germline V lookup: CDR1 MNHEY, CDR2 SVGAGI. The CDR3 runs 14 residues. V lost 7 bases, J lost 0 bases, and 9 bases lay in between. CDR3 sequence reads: CASTWTSNTGELFF. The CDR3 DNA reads TGTGCCAGCACTTGGACTTCGAACACCGGGGAGCTGTTTTTT.

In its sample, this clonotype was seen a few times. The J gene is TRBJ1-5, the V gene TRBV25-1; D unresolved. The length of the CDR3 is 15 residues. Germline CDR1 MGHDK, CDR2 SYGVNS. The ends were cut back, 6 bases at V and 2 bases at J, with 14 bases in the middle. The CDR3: CASSPDAFGNQPQHF. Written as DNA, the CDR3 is TGTGCCAGCAGCCCAGATGCGTTTGGCAATCAGCCCCAGCATTTT.

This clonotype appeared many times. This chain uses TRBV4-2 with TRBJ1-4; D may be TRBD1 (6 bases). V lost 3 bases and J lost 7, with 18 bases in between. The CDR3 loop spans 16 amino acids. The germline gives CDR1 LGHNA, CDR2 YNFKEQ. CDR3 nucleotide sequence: TGTGCCAGCAGCCAGCTACAGGGAGTGATCGGTGAAAAACTGTTTTTT. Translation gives CASSQLQGVIGEKLFF.

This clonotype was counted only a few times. The CDR3 is CASSFGYSNQPQHF. The DNA for the CDR3 is TGTGCCAGCAGCTTTGGGTATAGCAATCAGCCCCAGCATTTT. V is TRBV7-6 and J is TRBJ1-5; D gene ambiguous. With 3 bases removed from V and 0 bases from J, the gap between germline ends came to 6 bases. The germline CDR1 and CDR2 sequences are SGHVS and FNYEAQ. CDR3 length: 14 residues.

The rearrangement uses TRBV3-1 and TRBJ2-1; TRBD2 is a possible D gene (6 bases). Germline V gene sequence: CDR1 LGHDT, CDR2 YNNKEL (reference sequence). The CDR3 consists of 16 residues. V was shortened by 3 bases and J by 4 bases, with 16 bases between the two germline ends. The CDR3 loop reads CASSHFIPGRYNEQFF. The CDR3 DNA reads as TGTGCCAGCAGCCACTTCATTCCAGGGAGGTACAATGAGCAGTTCTTC.

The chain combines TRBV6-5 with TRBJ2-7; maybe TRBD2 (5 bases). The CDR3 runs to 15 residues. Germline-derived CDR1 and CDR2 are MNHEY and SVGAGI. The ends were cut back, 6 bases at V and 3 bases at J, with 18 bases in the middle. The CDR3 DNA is TGTGCCAGCAGCCCAGAAGGACTTCTCTACTACGAGCAGTACTTC. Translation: CASSPEGLLYYEQYF.

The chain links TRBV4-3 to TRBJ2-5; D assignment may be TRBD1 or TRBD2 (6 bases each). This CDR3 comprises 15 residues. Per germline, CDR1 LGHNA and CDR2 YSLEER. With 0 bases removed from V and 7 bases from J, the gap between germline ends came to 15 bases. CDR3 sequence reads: CASSQDRGPLRTQYF. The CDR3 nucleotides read TGCGCCAGCAGCCAAGATCGGGGGCCTCTCCGGACCCAGTACTTC.

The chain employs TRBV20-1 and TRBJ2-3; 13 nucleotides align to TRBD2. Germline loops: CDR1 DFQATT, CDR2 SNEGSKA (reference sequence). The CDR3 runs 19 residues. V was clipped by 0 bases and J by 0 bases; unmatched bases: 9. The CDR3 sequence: CSARDYRLAGGPSTDTQYF. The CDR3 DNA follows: TGCAGTGCTAGAGACTACAGACTAGCGGGGGGCCCTAGCACAGATACGCAGTATTTT.

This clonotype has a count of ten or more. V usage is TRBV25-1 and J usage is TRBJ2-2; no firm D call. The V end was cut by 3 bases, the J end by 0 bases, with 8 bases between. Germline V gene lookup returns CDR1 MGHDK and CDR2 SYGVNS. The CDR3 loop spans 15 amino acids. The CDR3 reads CASSERRTNTGELFF. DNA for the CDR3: TGTGCCAGCAGTGAGCGACGGACGAACACCGGGGAGCTGTTTTTT.

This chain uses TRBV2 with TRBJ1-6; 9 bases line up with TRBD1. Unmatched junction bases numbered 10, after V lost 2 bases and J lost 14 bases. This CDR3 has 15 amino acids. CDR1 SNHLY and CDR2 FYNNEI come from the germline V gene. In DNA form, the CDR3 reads TGTGCCAGCAGTGAACAGGGGACAGGGATTTCGACCCTCCACTTT. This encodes CASSEQGTGISTLHF.